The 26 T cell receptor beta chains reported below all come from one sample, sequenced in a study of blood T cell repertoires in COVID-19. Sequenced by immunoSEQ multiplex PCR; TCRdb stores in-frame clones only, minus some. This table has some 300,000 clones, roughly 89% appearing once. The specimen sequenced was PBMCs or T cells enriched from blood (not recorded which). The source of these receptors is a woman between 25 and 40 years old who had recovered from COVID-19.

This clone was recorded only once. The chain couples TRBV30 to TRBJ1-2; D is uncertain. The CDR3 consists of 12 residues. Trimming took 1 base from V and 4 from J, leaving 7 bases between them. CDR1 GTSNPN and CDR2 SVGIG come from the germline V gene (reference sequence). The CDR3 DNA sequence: TGTGCCTGGAGTGGCCGTAGCTATGGCTACACCTTC. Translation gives CAWSGRSYGYTF.

The CDR3 DNA follows: TGTGCCAGCAGCTCTTGGGACTCCCACACCGGGGAGCTGTTTTTT. Residues: CASSSWDSHTGELFF. The chain has TRBV11-3 and TRBJ2-2, with a weak D call TRBD2 (6 bases). CDR1 SGHNT and CDR2 YENEEA come from the germline V gene. V dropped 4 bases and J dropped 3 bases, with 12 bases sitting between them. The CDR3 has 15 amino acids.

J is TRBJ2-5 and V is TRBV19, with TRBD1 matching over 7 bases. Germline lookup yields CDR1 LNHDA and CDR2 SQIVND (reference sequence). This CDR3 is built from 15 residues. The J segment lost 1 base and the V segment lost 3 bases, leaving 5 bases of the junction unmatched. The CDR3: CASSMTGTAQETQYF. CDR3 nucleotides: TGTGCCAGTAGTATGACCGGGACAGCCCAAGAGACCCAGTACTTC.

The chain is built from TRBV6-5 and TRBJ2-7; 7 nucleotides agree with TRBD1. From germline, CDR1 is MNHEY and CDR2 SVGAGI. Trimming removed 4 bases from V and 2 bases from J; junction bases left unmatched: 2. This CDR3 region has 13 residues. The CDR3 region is CASSSGGTYEQYF. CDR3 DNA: TGTGCCAGCAGTTCAGGGGGTACCTACGAGCAGTACTTC.

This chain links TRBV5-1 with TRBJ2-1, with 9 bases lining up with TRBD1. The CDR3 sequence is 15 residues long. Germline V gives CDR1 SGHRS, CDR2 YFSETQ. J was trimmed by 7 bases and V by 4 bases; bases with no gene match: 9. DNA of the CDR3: TGCGCCAGCAGCCGAACAGGGGGCGCTTATAATGAGCAGTTCTTC. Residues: CASSRTGGAYNEQFF. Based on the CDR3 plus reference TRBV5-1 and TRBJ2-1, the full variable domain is KAGVTQTPRYLIKTRGQQVTLSCSPISGHRSVSWYQQTPGQGLQFLFEYFSETQRNKGNFPGRFSGRQFSNSRSEMNVSTLELGDSALYLCASSRTGGAYNEQFFGPGTRLTVL.

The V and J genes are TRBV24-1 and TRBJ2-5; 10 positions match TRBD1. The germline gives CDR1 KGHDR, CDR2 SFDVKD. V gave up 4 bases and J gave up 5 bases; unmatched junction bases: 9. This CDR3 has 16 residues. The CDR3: CATSEAGTGESETQYF. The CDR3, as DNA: TGTGCCACCAGTGAAGCCGGGACAGGGGAAAGCGAGACCCAGTACTTC.

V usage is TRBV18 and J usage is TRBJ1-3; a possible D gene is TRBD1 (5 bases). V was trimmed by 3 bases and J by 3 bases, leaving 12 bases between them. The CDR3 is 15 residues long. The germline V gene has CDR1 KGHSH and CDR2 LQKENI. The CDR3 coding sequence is TGTGCCAGCTCACCTATAGCAGGGTTTGGAAACACCATATATTTT. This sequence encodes CASSPIAGFGNTIYF.

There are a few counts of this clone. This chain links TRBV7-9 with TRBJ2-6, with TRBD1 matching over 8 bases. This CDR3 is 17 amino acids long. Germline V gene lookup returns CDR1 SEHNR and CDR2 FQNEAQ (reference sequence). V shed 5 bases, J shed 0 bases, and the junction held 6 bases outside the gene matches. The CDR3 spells CASSERTGLSGANVLTF. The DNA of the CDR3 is TGTGCCAGCAGCGAGAGGACAGGGCTCTCTGGGGCCAACGTCCTGACTTTC.

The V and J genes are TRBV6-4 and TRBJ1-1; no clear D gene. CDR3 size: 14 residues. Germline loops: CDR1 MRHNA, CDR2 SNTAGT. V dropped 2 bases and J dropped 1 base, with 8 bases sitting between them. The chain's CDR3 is CASSDQVWNTEAFF. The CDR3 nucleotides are TGTGCCAGCAGTGACCAGGTTTGGAACACTGAAGCTTTCTTT.

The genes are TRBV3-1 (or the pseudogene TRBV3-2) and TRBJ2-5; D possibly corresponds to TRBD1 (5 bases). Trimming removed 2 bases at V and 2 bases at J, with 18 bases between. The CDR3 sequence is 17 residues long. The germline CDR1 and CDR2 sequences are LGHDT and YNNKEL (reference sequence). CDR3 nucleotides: TGTGCCAGCAGCCAACCCCGGTTTAGGGGATTACAAGAGACCCAGTACTTC. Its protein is CASSQPRFRGLQETQYF.

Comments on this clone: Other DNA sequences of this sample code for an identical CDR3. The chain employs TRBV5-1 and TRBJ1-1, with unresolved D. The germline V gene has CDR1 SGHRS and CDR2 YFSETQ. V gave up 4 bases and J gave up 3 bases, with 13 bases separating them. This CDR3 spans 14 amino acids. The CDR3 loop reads CASSPGTGDTEAFF. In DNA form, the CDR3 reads TGCGCCAGCAGCCCAGGCACGGGAGACACTGAAGCTTTCTTT.

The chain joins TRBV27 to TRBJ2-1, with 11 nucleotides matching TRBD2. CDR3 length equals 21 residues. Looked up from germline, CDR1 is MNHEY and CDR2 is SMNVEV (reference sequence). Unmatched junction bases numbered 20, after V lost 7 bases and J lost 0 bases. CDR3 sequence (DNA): TGTGCCAGCACCCCACTTACGCTAGCGGGAGGCCCGAGAAGCTCCTACAATGAGCAGTTCTTC. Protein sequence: CASTPLTLAGGPRSSYNEQFF.

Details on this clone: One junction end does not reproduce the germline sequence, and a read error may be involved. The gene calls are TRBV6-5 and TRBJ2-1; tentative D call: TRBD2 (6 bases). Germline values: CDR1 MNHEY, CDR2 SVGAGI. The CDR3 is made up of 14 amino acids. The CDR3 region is CVSRSLGVGGEQFF. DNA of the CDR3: TGTGTCAGCAGGAGTTTAGGGGTCGGGGGTGAGCAGTTCTTC.

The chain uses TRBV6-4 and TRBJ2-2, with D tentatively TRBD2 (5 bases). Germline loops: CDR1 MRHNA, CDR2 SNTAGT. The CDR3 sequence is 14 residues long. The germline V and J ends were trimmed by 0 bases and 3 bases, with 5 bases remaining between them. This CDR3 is CASSDSGDTGELFF. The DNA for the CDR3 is TGTGCCAGCAGTGACTCCGGGGACACCGGGGAGCTGTTTTTT.

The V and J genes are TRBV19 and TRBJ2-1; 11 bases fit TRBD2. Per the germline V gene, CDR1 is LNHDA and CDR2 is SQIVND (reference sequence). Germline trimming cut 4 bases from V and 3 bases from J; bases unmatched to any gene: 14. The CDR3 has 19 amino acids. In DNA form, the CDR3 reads TGTGCCAGTAGTACCAGACTCTCCTCGGGACTAGCGGACTACAATGAGCAGTTCTTC. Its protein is CASSTRLSSGLADYNEQFF.

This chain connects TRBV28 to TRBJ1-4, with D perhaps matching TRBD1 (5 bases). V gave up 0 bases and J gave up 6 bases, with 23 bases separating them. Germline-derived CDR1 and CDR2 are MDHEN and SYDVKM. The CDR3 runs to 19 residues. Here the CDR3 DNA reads TGTGCCAGCAGTTTATGGGATATGGGAATGACAGAGTTCGATGAAAAACTGTTTTTT. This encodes CASSLWDMGMTEFDEKLFF.

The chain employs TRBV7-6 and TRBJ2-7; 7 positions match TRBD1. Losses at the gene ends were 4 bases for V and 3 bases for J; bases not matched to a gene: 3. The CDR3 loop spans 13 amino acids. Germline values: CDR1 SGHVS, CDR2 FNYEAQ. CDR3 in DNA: TGTGCCAGCAGCTCCCGGACAGGCTACGAGCAGTACTTC. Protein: CASSSRTGYEQYF. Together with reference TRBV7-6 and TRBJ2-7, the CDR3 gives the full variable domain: GAGVSQSPRYKVTKRGQDVALRCDPISGHVSLYWYRQALGQGPEFLTYFNYEAQQDKSGLPNDRFSAERPEGSISTLTIQRTEQRDSAMYRCASSSRTGYEQYFGPGTRLTVT.

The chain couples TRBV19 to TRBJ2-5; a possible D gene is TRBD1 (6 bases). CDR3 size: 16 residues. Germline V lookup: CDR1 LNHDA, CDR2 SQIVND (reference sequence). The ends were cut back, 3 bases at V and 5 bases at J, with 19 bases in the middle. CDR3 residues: CASSIPISTGIETQYF. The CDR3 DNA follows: TGTGCCAGTAGTATCCCCATATCGACAGGCATTGAGACCCAGTACTTC.

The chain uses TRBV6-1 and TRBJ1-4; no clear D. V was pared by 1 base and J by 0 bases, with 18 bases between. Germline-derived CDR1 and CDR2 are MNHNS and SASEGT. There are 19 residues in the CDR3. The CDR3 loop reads CASSEGRAAEVATNEKLFF. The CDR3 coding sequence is TGTGCCAGCAGTGAAGGTCGGGCGGCGGAGGTAGCAACTAATGAAAAACTGTTTTTT.

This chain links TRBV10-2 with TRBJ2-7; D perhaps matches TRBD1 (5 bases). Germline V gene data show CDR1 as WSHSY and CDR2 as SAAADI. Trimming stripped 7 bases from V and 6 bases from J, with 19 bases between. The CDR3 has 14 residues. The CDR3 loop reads CASKQAPSGGEQYF. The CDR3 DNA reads TGCGCCAGCAAACAGGCTCCTTCGGGCGGCGAGCAGTACTTC.

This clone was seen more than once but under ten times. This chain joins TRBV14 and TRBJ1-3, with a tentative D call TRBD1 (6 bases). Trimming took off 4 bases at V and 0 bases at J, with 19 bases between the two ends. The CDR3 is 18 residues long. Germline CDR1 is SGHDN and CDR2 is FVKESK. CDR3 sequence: CASSPAGQGPSSGNTIYF. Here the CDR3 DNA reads TGTGCCAGCAGCCCTGCAGGCCAGGGGCCTAGCTCTGGAAACACCATATATTTT.

The CDR3 DNA sequence: TGCGCCAGCAGTGAGCTAGCGGGAGTCCCAAATGAGCAGTTCTTC. Translated, it gives CASSELAGVPNEQFF. V usage is TRBV10-1 and J usage is TRBJ2-1; 10 positions match TRBD2. The CDR3 spans 15 residues. V dropped 2 bases and J dropped 7; count of bases not matched to a gene: 5. Germline CDR1 is WNHNN and CDR2 is SYGVQD (reference sequence).

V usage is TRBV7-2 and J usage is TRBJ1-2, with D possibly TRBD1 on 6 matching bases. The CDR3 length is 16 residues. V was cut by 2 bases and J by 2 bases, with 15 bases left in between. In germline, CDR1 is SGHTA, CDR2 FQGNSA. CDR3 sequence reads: CASSLRPQGRNYGYTF. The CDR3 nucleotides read TGTGCCAGCAGCTTACGGCCACAGGGTCGGAACTATGGCTACACCTTC.

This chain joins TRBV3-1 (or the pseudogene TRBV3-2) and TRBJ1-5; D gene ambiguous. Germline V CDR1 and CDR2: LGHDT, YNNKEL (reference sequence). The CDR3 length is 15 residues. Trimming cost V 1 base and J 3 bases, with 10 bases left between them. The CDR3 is CASSQGFYNNQPQHF. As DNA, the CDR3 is TGTGCCAGCAGCCAAGGGTTCTATAACAATCAGCCCCAGCATTTT.

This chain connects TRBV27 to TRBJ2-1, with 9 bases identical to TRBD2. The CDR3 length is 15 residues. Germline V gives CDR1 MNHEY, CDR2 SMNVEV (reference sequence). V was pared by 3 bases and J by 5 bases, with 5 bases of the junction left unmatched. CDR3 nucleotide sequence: TGTGCCAGCAGTTTGCGCGGGAGGGGACACAATGAGCAGTTCTTC. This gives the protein CASSLRGRGHNEQFF.

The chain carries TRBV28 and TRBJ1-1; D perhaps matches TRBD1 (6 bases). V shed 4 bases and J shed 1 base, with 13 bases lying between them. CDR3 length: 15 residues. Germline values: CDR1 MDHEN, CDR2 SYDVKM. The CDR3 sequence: CASSSFGGSNTEAFF. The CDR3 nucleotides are TGTGCCAGCAGTTCGTTTGGGGGCTCGAACACTGAAGCTTTCTTT.